This TCR beta chain emerged from a study of T cell responses to AZD1222 COVID-19 vaccine. The study, taken as a whole, reports: After two AZD1222 doses, spike-specific TCR breadth and depth rose versus day 0. Among spike-specific TCRs, nearly half reportedly target unmutated variant regions. Repertoires were obtained solely post-peak T cell response.

A note on this clone: Its target is unknown.

Repertoires were generated with immunoSEQ multiplex PCR, while TCRdb's copy carries only in-frame clones and drops some. The sample shows over 100,000 clones, under 90% of them seen only once. After removal of 10 bases from V and 1 base from J, the junction contained 8 bases not matched to a gene. Germline CDR1 is LNHDA and CDR2 is SQIVND (reference sequence). The CDR3 loop spans 14 amino acids. The chain couples TRBV19 to TRBJ2-3, with TRBD1 identical over 7 bases. Sequenced material: peripheral blood, taken on day 0 of AZD1222 vaccination. The receptor's source is an adult in good health. The CDR3 spells CATSSQGGTDTQYF. The CDR3 DNA follows: TGTGCCACCTCAAGCCAGGGGGGCACAGATACGCAGTATTTT.